These T cell receptor beta chains were read from a single sample in a study of T cells after yellow fever vaccination. MiXCR was run by TCRdb on the 5' RACE reads, yielding one entry per CDR3 protein. The sample includes under 200,000 distinct CDR3 sequences, 9.5% to 12% seen only once; the top ten take around 34%. Here the sequenced sample was CD8+ T cells sorted from PBMCs, taken 15 days after the yellow fever booster vaccination. These receptors were collected from a man younger than 30 who received the YFV17D yellow fever vaccine. Both conserved end residues are part of each CDR3. A D gene is named only where the DNA matches it firmly. A clone size is listed for some rows: how often the clone was seen (once, few, many), or a class if it is expanded.

TRBJ2-5 | - | - | TRBV6-2/TRBV6-3 | CASTPRDSIGETQYF | TGTGCCAGCACCCCCCGGGACTCCATTGGGGAGACCCAGTACTTC
TRBJ1-4 | few | - | TRBV29-1 | CSAEDGFNEKLFF | TGCAGCGCTGAGGACGGATTTAATGAAAAACTGTTTTTT
TRBJ1-1 | - | - | TRBV12-5 | CASGFNTEAFF | TGTGCTAGTGGTTTTAACACTGAAGCTTTCTTT
TRBJ1-5 | - | - | TRBV4-1 | CASSRRQLTNQPQHF | TGCGCCAGCAGCCGGAGACAGCTCACCAATCAGCCCCAGCATTTT
TRBJ2-3 | few | TRBD2 | TRBV7-3 | CASSLTPAGGQGDTQYF | TGTGCCAGCAGCTTAACTCCAGCGGGGGGGCAGGGAGATACGCAGTATTTT
TRBJ1-3 | few | - | TRBV4-1 | CASSQLLGAGNTIYF | TGCGCCAGCAGCCAATTGTTAGGGGCTGGAAACACCATATATTTT
TRBJ2-3 | few | TRBD2 | TRBV6-2/TRBV6-3 | CASSRRRGGTDTQYF | TGTGCCAGCAGCCGTAGGCGGGGGGGTACAGATACGCAGTATTTT
TRBJ2-1 | - | - | TRBV6-1 | CASSEVRLALEQFF | TGTGCCAGCAGTGAAGTCAGGCTAGCACTTGAGCAGTTCTTC
TRBJ2-7 | - | - | TRBV11-2 | CASSLGTASMQYF | TGTGCCAGCAGCTTAGGGACAGCCTCCATGCAGTACTTC
TRBJ2-5 | - | - | TRBV14 | CASSLRSTYQETQYF | TGTGCCAGCAGCCTTAGGTCCACGTACCAAGAGACCCAGTACTTC
TRBJ2-1 | few | - | TRBV4-1 | CASSQESVGLQFF | TGCGCCAGCAGCCAAGAAAGTGTAGGGCTGCAGTTCTTC